This T cell receptor (beta chain) appears in the sequencing data of a study of T-cell memory formation after mild COVID-19. Looking at the study overall: In these data, TCR clusters were largely donor specific.

About this clonotype itself: Its specificity is unknown.

The V and J ends lost 5 bases and 12 bases, in that order; junction bases with no gene match: 11. The CDR3 sequence is 14 residues long. Germline loops: CDR1 KGHDR, CDR2 SFDVKD. Study outcomes and limitations: Memory cells collected pre-infection included some clones that later responded, suggesting cross-reactive memory joined. Researchers report contracting CD4+ clones mostly in CM and EM, with CD8+ clones in EMRA.

Constant-segment primers were used for 5'RACE, and the resulting TCR alpha and TCR beta cDNA libraries carried sample barcodes and UMIs. Each CDR3 protein is one row after TCRdb ran MiXCR on the 5' RACE reads. The repertoire holds tens of thousands of distinct CDR3 sequences, with approximately 15% as singletons. V gene TRBV24-1 combines with J gene TRBJ2-1; TRBD1 aligns across 8 bases. The TCR was taken from an adult woman who had mild COVID-19 (a few samples of this study predate the infection). Cell type and time point are not known. The sample comprised PBMCs or a T cell subset sorted from them (not recorded which). CDR3 sequence (DNA): TGTGCCACCAGTGTAGGAGACAGGGGCAAGGGGCAGTTCTTC. Its translation: CATSVGDRGKGQFF.